The following is a T cell receptor beta chain sequence with its context. This clonotype was found a few times. Its antigen specificity is not known. No base-level quality is on record; no much larger clone is a single base apart. The germline V gene supplies CDR1 MNHEY and CDR2 SVGEGT. The CDR3 goes from the cysteine to the phenylalanine over 18 residues. Only the CDR3 region is kept as DNA, spanning 54 bases read in frame from base 1. V lost 0 bases and J lost 0 bases, and the count of bases not matched to a germline gene is 8. This entry is derived from a study of T-cell memory formation after mild COVID-19 (TCRdb year 2021). The study in broad terms: TCR sequence clusters from the two donors were largely donor specific. Two young, previously healthy adult volunteers made up the cohort, one male and one female. T-cell clones expanding and contracting after mild COVID-19 in two donors were tracked by longitudinal TCRalpha and TCRbeta repertoire sequencing. Results the study describes overall, beyond this receptor: The study included only two mild cases, and larger cohorts that include severe cases with pre-infection samples were judged to be necessary. From day 15 to 85, contracting clones showed balanced CD4/CD8 phenotypes, whereas a second wave of clones that expanded from day 15 to 37 leaned towards CD4+. Contracting CD4+ clones were located mainly in the CM and EM memory subsets, whereas CD8+ clones were found to be enriched in EMRA. Some responding clones were found in pre-infection memory, which suggests that pre-existing cross-reactive memory T cells took part in the SARS-CoV-2 response. SARS-CoV-2 specificity of the second-wave clones peaking on day 37 was not confirmed.

PBMCs were isolated by Ficoll-Paque density gradient centrifugation. These reads were obtained on an Illumina NovaSeq 6000. TCRalpha and TCRbeta cDNA libraries were built by 5'RACE with constant-segment primers, adding sample barcodes and unique molecular identifiers. Trizol reagent was used to extract RNA from every sample. Libraries were amplified in two PCR steps, with a second sample barcode and Illumina TruSeq adapters added in the second step. Libraries were sequenced on an Illumina NovaSeq with 2 x 150 bp paired-end reads. Per the authors' processing: With migec v1.2.7, reads were demultiplexed and then collapsed into UMI-guided consensus sequences. With mixcr v2.1.11, UMI consensuses were aligned to TRA and TRB V and J templates and assembled into clonotypes. A clonotype was counted as expanded or contracted only when both edgeR and NoisET called the clonotype significant, with the noise models trained on biological replicates. For edgeR calls, the cutoffs were a false discovery rate-adjusted p below 0.01 and a log2 fold-change threshold of 1. As an exploratory analysis of dynamics, max-normalized trajectories of the 1000 most abundant clonotypes were examined by PCA with hierarchical clustering. Separately sequenced CD4+ and CD8+ repertoires were used to assign the CD4 or CD8 phenotype of responding clones. TCRdb handled the public reads itself, with Q25 trimming in fastp and clone calling in MiXCR, and kept productive beta chains. Each entry is one CDR3 protein sequence, shown with its most common DNA and genes. It is TCRdb's table, rather than the study itself, that gives the V and J calls and clone size. The sample yields tens of thousands of distinct CDR3 sequences; about 13% were counted once. In total, the top ten clones hold approximately 26% of the sample.

What was sequenced was PBMCs or a T cell subset sorted from them (not recorded which). The receptor's source is an adult woman who had mild COVID-19 (a few samples of this study predate the infection). The sample titles of this study are shuffled in the database, so cell type and time point are left out; the donor was told from shared clones. The chain couples TRBV6-2 or TRBV6-3 to TRBJ2-3; the junction holds 8 bases that match TRBD2. Read as DNA, the sequence is TGTGCCAGCAGTTACTCGAAGATAGCGGGGACTAGCACAGATACGCAGTATTTT. Its protein is CASSYSKIAGTSTDTQYF.